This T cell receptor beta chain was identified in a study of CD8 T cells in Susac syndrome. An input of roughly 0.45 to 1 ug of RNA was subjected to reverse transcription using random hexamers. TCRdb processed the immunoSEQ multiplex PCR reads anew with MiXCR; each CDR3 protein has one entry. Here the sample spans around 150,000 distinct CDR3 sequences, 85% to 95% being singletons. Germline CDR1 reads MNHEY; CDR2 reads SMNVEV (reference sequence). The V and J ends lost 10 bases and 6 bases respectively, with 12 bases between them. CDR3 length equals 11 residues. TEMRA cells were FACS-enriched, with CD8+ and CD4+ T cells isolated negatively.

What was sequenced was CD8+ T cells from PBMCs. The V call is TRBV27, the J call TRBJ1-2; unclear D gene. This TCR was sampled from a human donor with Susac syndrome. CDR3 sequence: CATYSANGYTF. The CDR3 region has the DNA TGTGCCACCTACTCAGCTAATGGCTACACCTTC.